A selection of T cell receptor beta chains follows, all from one sample in a study of T cell responses to AZD1222 COVID-19 vaccine. Generated by immunoSEQ multiplex PCR, the TCRdb table keeps only in-frame clones and is missing some. Altogether approximately 190,000 clones are present, almost 95% being singletons, with the ten largest covering roughly 10%. The specimen comprised peripheral blood, sampled on day 0 of AZD1222 vaccination. The origin of the receptors is an adult in good health. The CDR3 runs from the conserved cysteine through the conserved F or W. The D gene is left open where the match is weak. Clone sizes are given selectively: once, few, many, or a class where the clone is expanded.

v_gene,j_gene,abundance,d_gene,CDR3aa,CDR3nt
TRBV6-2/TRBV6-3,TRBJ2-7,-,TRBD2,CASSYSIPGGPYEQYF,TGTGCCAGCAGTTACTCGATTCCGGGGGGACCCTACGAGCAGTACTTC
TRBV30,TRBJ2-2,-,TRBD1,CAFWTGGVGELFF,TGTGCCTTTTGGACAGGGGGCGTCGGGGAGCTGTTTTTT
TRBV6-5,TRBJ2-1,-,TRBD2,CASSKGTSGSFRVF,TGTGCCAGCAGTAAGGGGACTAGCGGATCTTTTAGGGTCTTC
TRBV9,TRBJ2-5,-,-,CASSVGATHQETQYF,TGTGCCAGCAGCGTAGGGGCTACCCACCAAGAGACCCAGTACTTC
TRBV6-6,TRBJ1-2,-,-,CASSHDAYGYTF,TGTGCCAGCAGCCACGATGCCTATGGCTACACCTTC
TRBV5-1,TRBJ2-1,-,TRBD2,CASSGTSGRNNEQFF,TGCGCCAGCAGCGGGACTAGCGGGAGGAACAATGAGCAGTTCTTC
TRBV28,TRBJ1-5,-,-,CASSGKQPQHF,TGTGCCAGCAGTGGGAAGCAGCCCCAGCATTTT
TRBV4-3,TRBJ2-7,once,TRBD2,CASSQDLGLAINEQYF,TGCGCCAGCAGCCAAGATTTGGGACTAGCGATAAACGAGCAGTACTTC
TRBV19,TRBJ1-1,-,-,CASMAPYPRRENTEAFF,TGTGCCAGTATGGCTCCCTACCCCCGCAGGGAGAACACTGAAGCTTTCTTT
TRBV15,TRBJ2-1,-,-,CATSSVRPPTPSEQFF,TGTGCCACCAGCAGTGTGAGACCCCCGACCCCCTCGGAGCAGTTCTTC